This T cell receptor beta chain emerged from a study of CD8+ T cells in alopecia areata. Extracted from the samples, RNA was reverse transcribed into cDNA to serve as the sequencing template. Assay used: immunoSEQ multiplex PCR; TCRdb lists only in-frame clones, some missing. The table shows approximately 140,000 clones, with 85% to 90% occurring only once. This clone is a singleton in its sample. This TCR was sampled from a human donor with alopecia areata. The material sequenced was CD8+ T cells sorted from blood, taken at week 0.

This CDR3 is CASSPNSGILSDTQYF. The CDR3 DNA follows: TGTGCCAGCAGCCCCAATAGCGGGATTCTGTCAGATACGCAGTATTTT. V is TRBV27 and J is TRBJ2-3, with 8 bases fitting TRBD2. The CDR3 is 16 amino acids. Trimming cost V 6 bases and J 4 bases; bases outside gene matches: 12. The V gene's germline CDR1 is MNHEY and CDR2 SMNVEV (reference sequence).